The clone carrying this T cell receptor beta chain appeared a few times. The antigen is not known. This sample also contains other DNA sequences that code for the same CDR3. Measured with immunoSEQ multiplex PCR; TCRdb has only the in-frame clones, and not every one. The sample holds around 30,000 clones, 70% to 90% seen once. The entry originates in a study of graft-versus-host responses after intestinal transplantation. On the study more broadly: Multivisceral, liver-intestinal, or isolated intestinal transplants were received by the recipients. Among the recipients, all got anti-thymocyte globulin induction and then tacrolimus and steroids for approximately 3 years.

Study-wide findings and caveats: GvH clones detected in recipient marrow included some appearing first in ileum or blood. Levels of circulating GvH clones at their peak were associated with early post-transplant HvG declines.

Here the sequenced sample was PBMCs, taken 28 days after intestinal transplant. This clonotype was obtained from a human patient who received an intestinal transplant, so some T cells may come from the graft donor.

CDR3 in amino acids: CASSLAGQGAAETQYF. The CDR3 nucleotides read TGTGCCAGCAGCTTAGCGGGTCAGGGGGCTGCTGAGACCCAGTACTTC. The chain is built from TRBV7-9 and TRBJ2-5; TRBD1 aligns across 8 bases. The germline V gene encodes CDR1 SEHNR and CDR2 FQNEAQ (reference sequence). The V gene end was trimmed by 0 bases and the J gene end by 5 bases; junction bases not matched to a gene: 8. The CDR3 runs to 16 residues.